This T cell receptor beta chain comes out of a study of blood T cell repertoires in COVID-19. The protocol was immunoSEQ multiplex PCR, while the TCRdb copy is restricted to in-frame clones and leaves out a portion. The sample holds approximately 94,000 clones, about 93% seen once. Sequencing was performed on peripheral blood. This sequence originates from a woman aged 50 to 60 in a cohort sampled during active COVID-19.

The CDR3 DNA sequence: TGCGCCAGCAGTGGTAGCAGGGGAAACATTCAGTACTTC. Its protein product is CASSGSRGNIQYF. V gene TRBV10-1 combines with J gene TRBJ2-4; possibly TRBD1 for D (6 bases). V was trimmed by 4 bases and J by 6 bases, leaving 10 bases between them. Germline loops: CDR1 WNHNN, CDR2 SYGVQD (reference sequence). The CDR3 sequence is 13 residues long.